These 23 T cell receptor beta chains originate from one sample sequenced in a study of T cell responses to AZD1222 COVID-19 vaccine (dated by TCRdb to about 2021). The time point label of this sample denotes: baseline before first vaccination. The method was the immunoSEQ multiplex PCR assay. TCRdb limited this immuneACCESS table to in-frame rearrangements with V and J called. A share of clones is missing; checked studies link under half to unresolved V genes, and the rest is unexplained. The sample data list over 110,000 clones, and 70% to 90% of these were observed just once. The ten largest account for 5.5% of the sample. This specimen was peripheral blood, taken on day 0 of AZD1222 vaccination. These receptors all stem from an adult in good health.

On this clone: Other DNA sequences in this sample translate to the same CDR3. The chain links TRBV7-9 to TRBJ2-7, with 7 nucleotides matching TRBD1. Trimming removed 4 bases from V and 0 bases from J; junction bases left unmatched: 3. This CDR3 spans 14 amino acids. Germline CDR1 reads SEHNR; CDR2 reads FQNEAQ (reference sequence). As DNA, the CDR3 is TGTGCCAGCAGCTCCGGGACAGACTCCTACGAGCAGTACTTC. This gives the protein CASSSGTDSYEQYF.

The chain is built from TRBV28 and TRBJ1-1, with 8 bases fitting TRBD1. The germline gives CDR1 MDHEN, CDR2 SYDVKM. V shed 2 bases, J shed 5 bases, and the junction held 7 bases outside the gene matches. The CDR3 sequence is 15 residues long. The CDR3 here is CASSLGQGAITEAFF. The DNA of the CDR3 is TGTGCCAGCAGTTTAGGCCAGGGGGCGATTACTGAAGCTTTCTTT. The full variable domain, rest sourced from reference TRBV28 and TRBJ1-1, is DVKVTQSSRYLVKRTGEKVFLECVQDMDHENMFWYRQDPGLGLRLIYFSYDVKMKEKGDIPEGYSVSREKKERFSLILESASTNQTSMYLCASSLGQGAITEAFFGQGTRLTVV.

This chain links TRBV30 with TRBJ1-6; D may be TRBD1 (5 bases). The CDR3 sequence is 12 residues long. The germline gives CDR1 GTSNPN, CDR2 SVGIG (reference sequence). With 4 bases removed from V and 9 bases from J, the gap between germline ends came to 10 bases. CDR3 DNA sequence: TGTGCCTGGAACCAGGGTGGTTCACCCCTCCACTTT. Translated: CAWNQGGSPLHF.

The V gene is TRBV5-4, the J gene TRBJ1-2; D is perhaps TRBD1 (5 bases). With 4 bases removed from V and 0 bases from J, the gap between germline ends came to 13 bases. Germline values: CDR1 SGHNT, CDR2 YYREEE (reference sequence). The CDR3 is 15 residues long. The CDR3 bases are TGTGCCAGCAGCCCGGACACCTTCACTAACTATGGCTACACCTTC. Residues: CASSPDTFTNYGYTF.

This clone was recorded once. The chain joins TRBV9 to TRBJ1-4; D perhaps matches TRBD1 (5 bases). Germline-derived CDR1 and CDR2 are SGDLS and YYNGEE. V lost 4 bases to trimming and J lost 1 base, with 14 bases between them. The CDR3 covers 16 residues. The CDR3 nucleotides read TGTGCCAGCAGCCTGAGCCCAGGGCTAACTAATGAAAAACTGTTTTTT. Residues: CASSLSPGLTNEKLFF.

The chain employs TRBV5-8 and TRBJ2-5, with 7 bases aligning to TRBD1. The V segment lost 9 bases and the J segment 5 bases; nucleotides outside the gene matches: 10. The CDR3 is 13 amino acids. Germline values: CDR1 SGHTS, CDR2 YDEGEE. The CDR3 protein is CATYLGGVETQYF. The CDR3 bases are TGTGCCACCTATCTAGGGGGCGTCGAGACCCAGTACTTC.

Concerning this clone itself: This CDR3 is missing its conserved last phenylalanine or tryptophan, likely due to a read error. The chain uses TRBV27 and TRBJ1-1; 9 bases are a match to TRBD1. The CDR3 consists of 18 residues. V was clipped by 4 bases and J by 1 base; unmatched bases: 13. The germline V gene has CDR1 MNHEY and CDR2 SMNVEV (reference sequence). The chain's CDR3 is CASSSQPGQGSENTEAFL. CDR3 DNA: TGTGCCAGCAGTTCTCAACCGGGACAGGGTAGCGAGAACACTGAAGCTTTCCTT.

This clone was picked up a small number of times. V and J are TRBV14 and TRBJ1-4; tentative D call: TRBD1 (5 bases). CDR3 length: 13 residues. V lost 6 bases and J lost 12, with 17 bases in between. Germline V gene lookup returns CDR1 SGHDN and CDR2 FVKESK. For the CDR3, the DNA is TGTGCCAGCAGTTCAGAGGGAAGGGGACAACTGTTTTTT. Protein product: CASSSEGRGQLFF. Looking up the rest from reference TRBV14 and TRBJ1-4 gives the full variable domain: EAGVTQFPSHSVIEKGQTVTLRCDPISGHDNLYWYRRVMGKEIKFLLHFVKESKQDESGMPNNRFLAERTGGTYSTLKVQPAELEDSGVYFCASSSEGRGQLFFGSGTQLSVL.

This clone was detected only once. V is TRBV24-1 and J is TRBJ2-1; 10 nucleotides agree with TRBD2. V was clipped by 4 bases and J by 2 bases; unmatched bases: 7. The CDR3 contains 17 residues. Germline CDR1 reads KGHDR; CDR2 reads SFDVKD. The CDR3 reads CATSDRSAGGPYNEQFF. CDR3 in DNA: TGTGCCACCAGTGACCGCTCAGCGGGAGGGCCCTACAATGAGCAGTTCTTC.

The chain uses TRBV5-1 and TRBJ2-1; no firm D call. This CDR3 spans 16 amino acids. V lost 2 bases to trimming and J lost 0 bases, with 12 bases between them. Germline CDR1 and CDR2: SGHRS and YFSETQ. The chain's CDR3 is CASSFLGLFSYNEQFF. The CDR3 DNA is TGCGCCAGCAGCTTTCTAGGGCTGTTCTCCTACAATGAGCAGTTCTTC.

The rearrangement uses TRBV7-9 and TRBJ2-1; D is perhaps TRBD2 (6 bases). The CDR3 is 13 residues long. The germline V gene has CDR1 SEHNR and CDR2 FQNEAQ (reference sequence). The germline V and J ends were trimmed by 5 bases and 16 bases, with 21 bases remaining between them. The CDR3 DNA reads TGTGCCAGCAGCCCGAAATCGGGGACTGCCTCTTTCTTC. Translation gives CASSPKSGTASFF.

The chain carries TRBV30 and TRBJ1-1, with no clear D. Germline CDR1 GTSNPN, CDR2 SVGIG (reference sequence). V dropped 0 bases and J dropped 1 base, with 6 bases sitting between them. The length of the CDR3 is 13 residues. The DNA of the CDR3 is TGTGCCTGGAGTGTAAGCTGGAACACTGAAGCTTTCTTT. It specifies CAWSVSWNTEAFF.

The rearrangement uses TRBV11-2 and TRBJ2-7, with 12 bases lining up with TRBD1. Germline lookup yields CDR1 SGHAT and CDR2 FQNNGV. The CDR3 spans 15 residues. With 2 bases clipped from V and 5 bases from J, the junction kept 4 bases outside the gene matches. The CDR3 DNA is TGTGCCAGCAGCTTACGGGGACAGGGGGCGAACGAGCAGTACTTC. Protein sequence: CASSLRGQGANEQYF. The variable domain in full, completed from reference TRBV11-2 and TRBJ2-7, reads EAGVAQSPRYKIIEKRQSVAFWCNPISGHATLYWYQQILGQGPKLLIQFQNNGVVDDSQLPKDRFSAERLKGVDSTLKIQPAKLEDSAVYLCASSLRGQGANEQYFGPGTRLTVT.

The chain combines TRBV30 with TRBJ1-1; no clear D gene. CDR3 size: 13 residues. CDR1 and CDR2 (germline): GTSNPN, SVGIG (reference sequence). The V end lost 4 bases, the J end lost 4 bases, and 13 bases lay between the germline ends. CDR3 nucleotide sequence: TGTGCCTGGAATGCTGGGGTCGGCACTGAAGCTTTCTTT. It encodes CAWNAGVGTEAFF.

The genes are TRBV6-2 or TRBV6-3 and TRBJ1-4; possibly TRBD1 for D (5 bases). CDR3 length equals 16 residues. V was cut by 0 bases and J by 7 bases, with 15 bases left in between. Per the germline V gene, CDR1 is MNHEY and CDR2 is SVGEGT. DNA for the CDR3: TGTGCCAGCAGTTACTCGAAAGGGGCCTCGGGTGAAAAACTGTTTTTT. Translation gives CASSYSKGASGEKLFF.

V and J are TRBV28 and TRBJ1-3; D may be TRBD1 (5 bases). Deletions cut 5 bases from V and 0 bases from J, with 20 bases between. CDR1 and CDR2 from the germline V gene are MDHEN and SYDVKM. There are 18 residues in the CDR3. This CDR3 reads CASSLPGTTTFSGNTIYF. CDR3 nucleotides: TGTGCCAGCAGTCTACCCGGGACTACCACCTTCTCTGGAAACACCATATATTTT.

This chain joins TRBV7-9 and TRBJ1-3, with TRBD1 identical over 7 bases. The V and J ends lost 6 bases and 2 bases, in that order; junction bases with no gene match: 4. CDR1 is SEHNR, CDR2 FQNEAQ, per germline (reference sequence). CDR3 length equals 14 residues. CDR3 loop: CASRETGTGNTIYF. As DNA, the CDR3 is TGTGCCAGCAGGGAGACAGGGACTGGAAACACCATATATTTT.

V and J are TRBV7-2 and TRBJ2-7, with D maybe TRBD2 (5 bases). Trimming took off 2 bases at V and 0 bases at J, with 11 bases between the two ends. CDR1 and CDR2 (germline): SGHTA, FQGNSA. The length of the CDR3 is 15 residues. The DNA for the CDR3 is TGTGCCAGCAGCTTAAGAGGGTTAAGCTCCTACGAGCAGTACTTC. Amino acids: CASSLRGLSSYEQYF.

This chain links TRBV5-1 with TRBJ1-6; D gene unclear. V lost 0 bases and J lost 10, with 17 bases in between. CDR3 length: 16 residues. Per the germline V gene, CDR1 is SGHRS and CDR2 is YFSETQ. The CDR3 nucleotides are TGCGCCAGCAGCTTGGGAAGGGATCGGTTCGGATCACCCCTCCACTTT. It encodes CASSLGRDRFGSPLHF.

This chain joins TRBV13 and TRBJ1-4; no definite D call. This CDR3 is built from 17 residues. V was pared by 5 bases and J by 3 bases, with 19 bases between. The germline gives CDR1 PRHDT, CDR2 FYEKMQ (reference sequence). The CDR3 is CASSPAGEGGPNEKLFF. The CDR3 DNA reads TGTGCCAGCAGCCCTGCCGGGGAGGGAGGGCCTAATGAAAAACTGTTTTTT.

The rearrangement uses TRBV15 and TRBJ2-2, with 10 bases aligning to TRBD2. The germline gives CDR1 LNHNV, CDR2 YYDKDF (reference sequence). The CDR3 totals 19 residues. With V trimmed by 1 base and J by 1 base, 9 bases remained unmatched. CDR3 coding DNA: TGTGCCACCAGCAGAGCTCCAGGACTAGCGGTTATGAACACCGGGGAGCTGTTTTTT. Protein product: CATSRAPGLAVMNTGELFF.

The chain is built from TRBV24-1 and TRBJ1-5, with D tentatively TRBD1 (6 bases). Germline CDR1 is KGHDR and CDR2 is SFDVKD. This CDR3 is built from 13 residues. Trimming took 10 bases from V and 6 from J, leaving 15 bases between them. The CDR3 sequence is CATGDGGAQPQHF. The CDR3 nucleotides read TGTGCCACAGGGGACGGGGGGGCTCAGCCCCAGCATTTT.

The DNA for the CDR3 is TGTGCCAGCAGTGAAAATTTAAACATTCAGTACTTC. It specifies CASSENLNIQYF. The chain combines TRBV6-1 with TRBJ2-4; D is unclear. There are 12 residues in the CDR3. Deletions cut 2 bases from V and 6 bases from J, with 5 bases between. Germline V gene sequence: CDR1 MNHNS, CDR2 SASEGT.